The 16 T cell receptor beta chains reported below all come from one sample, sequenced in a study of CD8 T cells in ankylosing spondylitis. MiXCR, applied by TCRdb to the 5' RACE reads, yields one record per CDR3 protein. The sample includes just over 150,000 distinct CDR3 sequences, around 16% of them seen just once. The sequencing input was blood, either unsorted or a sorted T cell fraction (not recorded which). The receptors were sampled from a male donor with ankylosing spondylitis or in good health (not recorded which).

Notes on this clonotype: A much bigger clone sits one base away, suggesting this may be a read error. This chain uses TRBV18 with TRBJ2-5; the D is unclear. The V gene's germline CDR1 is KGHSH and CDR2 LQKENI. There are 12 residues in the CDR3. Here the CDR3 reads CAGSFDPLAQYF. The DNA of the CDR3 is TGTGCCGGCTCCTTCGACCCGTTGGCCCAGTACTTC.

This clonotype was picked up many times. This CDR3 reads CAISRGETQYF. The CDR3 bases are TGTGCCATCTCGAGGGGAGAGACCCAGTACTTC. This chain joins TRBV28 and TRBJ2-5; tentatively, D is TRBD1 or TRBD2 (5 bases each). This CDR3 is 11 amino acids long. Germline V lookup: CDR1 MDHEN, CDR2 SYDVKM. The V end lost 10 bases, the J end lost 4 bases, and 10 bases lay between the germline ends.

The chain combines TRBV15 with TRBJ2-5; D is perhaps TRBD1 (5 bases). Germline CDR1 is LNHNV and CDR2 is YYDKDF (reference sequence). V was clipped by 8 bases and J by 2 bases, with 15 bases between them. The CDR3 extends over 14 amino acids. Here the CDR3 reads CATERKGQQETQYF. CDR3 DNA: TGTGCCACCGAAAGAAAGGGGCAACAAGAGACCCAGTACTTC.

This clonotype was observed many times. The CDR3 region is CASRKTDTQYF. For the CDR3, the DNA is TGTGCCAGCAGAAAGACAGATACGCAGTATTTT. The chain combines TRBV28 with TRBJ2-3; D is ambiguous. The germline CDR1 and CDR2 sequences are MDHEN and SYDVKM. Between the trimmed V and J ends, which lost 6 bases and 3 bases, there was a span of 4 bases. This CDR3 region has 11 residues.

Many counts were recorded for this clonotype. One junction end disagrees with the germline gene, perhaps due to a read error. The chain has TRBV2 and TRBJ1-5; the D gene is possibly TRBD1 (5 bases). Germline-derived CDR1 and CDR2 are SNHLY and FYNNEI. The length of the CDR3 is 15 residues. CDR3 amino acids: CASREGTDSNQPQHF. The CDR3, as DNA: TGTGCCAGCAGGGAAGGGACGGATAGCAATCAGCCCCAGCATTTT.

This clonotype was seen only a few times. V usage is TRBV21-1 and J usage is TRBJ2-7; the tabulated D call, TRBD1, remains unverified against the DNA. TRBV21-1 is termed a pseudogene. CDR3 length: 14 residues. The CDR3 region has the DNA TGTGCCAGCAGCAAGGGGACAGGTATCTACGAGCAGTACTTC. Amino acid sequence: CASSKGTGIYEQYF.

This clonotype occurred many times. The chain is built from TRBV12-3 or TRBV12-4 and TRBJ1-4; D ambiguous. The length of the CDR3 is 12 residues. Trimming cost V 6 bases and J 14 bases, with 16 bases left between them. CDR3 nucleotide sequence: TGTGCCAGCAGCCTGGCGGGTCTCACGCTGTTTTTT. Amino acids: CASSLAGLTLFF.

This clonotype was seen only a few times. The chain recombines TRBV18 with TRBJ2-5; D is perhaps TRBD1 (6 bases). The germline V gene has CDR1 KGHSH and CDR2 LQKENI. The V end lost 1 base, the J end lost 6 bases, and 21 bases lay between the germline ends. The length of the CDR3 is 17 residues. CDR3 sequence reads: CASSPQATGKALKTQYF. As DNA, the CDR3 is TGTGCCAGCTCACCACAGGCTACAGGGAAGGCTCTCAAGACCCAGTACTTC.

The chain combines TRBV6-1 with TRBJ1-5, with D unclear. V lost 6 bases to trimming and J lost 4 bases, with 16 bases between them. Germline CDR1 and CDR2: MNHNS and SASEGT. The CDR3 contains 15 residues. The CDR3 nucleotides are TGTGCCAGCAGCATTGACACGACGCGGAATCAGCCCCAGCATTTT. It codes for CASSIDTTRNQPQHF.

This clonotype showed up many times. V and J are TRBV5-1 and TRBJ2-7, with D possibly being TRBD2 (5 bases). Germline assignment: CDR1 SGHRS and CDR2 YFSETQ. CDR3 length: 14 amino acids. Trimming shortened V by 0 bases and J by 3 bases, and 10 bases separated the two germline ends. The CDR3, as DNA: TGCGCCAGCAGCTTGGAAGGACGGGGCTACGAGCAGTACTTC. Protein sequence: CASSLEGRGYEQYF.

This clonotype was counted only a few times. CDR3 region: CSVEPLAFASTDTQYF. CDR3 nucleotide sequence: TGCAGCGTTGAACCGCTAGCGTTTGCTAGCACAGATACGCAGTATTTT. The chain links TRBV29-1 to TRBJ2-3; TRBD2 is a possible D gene (6 bases). The V and J ends lost 2 bases and 0 bases respectively, with 15 bases between them. The CDR3 consists of 16 residues. Germline V gene sequence: CDR1 SQVTM, CDR2 ANQGSEA.

This clonotype was observed many times. The rearrangement links TRBV5-5 to TRBJ1-1; no clear D. V shed 0 bases and J shed 5 bases, with 8 bases lying between them. The CDR3 consists of 13 residues. Looked up from germline, CDR1 is SGHKS and CDR2 is YYEKEE (reference sequence). CDR3 protein: CASSLGVETEAFF. In DNA form, the CDR3 reads TGTGCCAGCAGCTTGGGCGTTGAGACTGAAGCTTTCTTT. The full variable domain, its missing parts supplied by reference TRBV5-5 and TRBJ1-1, is DAGVTQSPTHLIKTRGQQVTLRCSPISGHKSVSWYQQVLGQGPQFIFQYYEKEERGRGNFPDRFSARQFPNYSSELNVNALLLGDSALYLCASSLGVETEAFFGQGTRLTVV.

The sample holds many counts of this clonotype. J is TRBJ1-1 and V is TRBV7-6; TRBD1 might be the D (5 bases). Germline loops: CDR1 SGHVS, CDR2 FNYEAQ. The CDR3 contains 14 residues. V lost 0 bases and J 3 bases, leaving 8 bases between the germline ends. The CDR3: CASSLAAGDTEAFF. DNA for the CDR3: TGTGCCAGCAGCTTAGCCGCGGGGGACACTGAAGCTTTCTTT.

This clonotype showed up many times. The chain combines TRBV6-1 with TRBJ1-2; tentative D call: TRBD1 (5 bases). V lost 7 bases to trimming and J lost 1 base, with 13 bases between them. CDR1 and CDR2 (germline): MNHNS, SASEGT. CDR3 size: 14 residues. DNA for the CDR3: TGTGCCAGCACCTCCCCCGGGGGTAACTATGGCTACACCTTC. Translating gives CASTSPGGNYGYTF.

The sample holds many counts of this clonotype. CDR3 nucleotides: TGTGCCAGCAGTTACAGGGCTAGCGGGATTACTGAGCAGTTCTTC. Translation: CASSYRASGITEQFF. The V gene is TRBV6-2 or TRBV6-3, the J gene TRBJ2-1; 9 bases match TRBD2. Germline V gene sequence: CDR1 MNHEY, CDR2 SVGEGT. The CDR3 runs 15 residues. V dropped 2 bases and J dropped 9; count of bases not matched to a gene: 8.

The chain combines TRBV7-2 with TRBJ2-2; 7 bases line up with TRBD2. Germline CDR1 SGHTA, CDR2 FQGNSA. This CDR3 has 14 amino acids. V lost 5 bases and J lost 7; bases outside the gene matches: 7. The CDR3 loop is CASSPGLDVGELFF. As DNA, the CDR3 is TGTGCCAGCAGCCCTGGACTAGACGTCGGGGAGCTGTTTTTT.